The 31 T cell receptor beta chains presented below share a single source sample, sequenced in a study of T cell repertoires in ileal Crohn's disease. Time point in this sample: inflamed ileum from the surgical specimen. This table comes from immunoSEQ multiplex PCR, and its TCRdb copy is limited to in-frame clones, with some not included. The sample lists about 5,400 clones, about 80% occurring once. The sample consisted of ileal tissue. All receptors come from an adult with Crohn's disease.

V gene TRBV5-1 combines with J gene TRBJ1-1; D is unresolved. Per germline, CDR1 SGHRS and CDR2 YFSETQ. Between the trimmed V and J ends, which lost 4 bases and 0 bases, there was a span of 10 bases. CDR3 length: 14 residues. The CDR3 here is CASSLGLMNTEAFF. Written as DNA, the CDR3 is TGCGCCAGCAGCCTTGGGTTGATGAACACTGAAGCTTTCTTT.

The V and J genes are TRBV19 and TRBJ2-7; 8 bases are a match to TRBD2. CDR1 is LNHDA and CDR2 is SQIVND in the germline V gene (reference sequence). This CDR3 is built from 16 residues. With 0 bases clipped from V and 2 bases from J, the junction kept 6 bases outside the gene matches. CDR3 coding DNA: TGTGCCAGTAGTATAGATGCGGGAGGAACCCCCTACGAGCAGTACTTC. Residues: CASSIDAGGTPYEQYF.

This clone was seen more than once but under ten times. V gene TRBV4-2 combines with J gene TRBJ2-2; 8 bases align to TRBD1. Trimming took 4 bases from V and 3 from J; bases not matched to a gene: 10. Per germline, CDR1 LGHNA and CDR2 YNFKEQ. CDR3 length: 17 residues. Written as DNA, the CDR3 is TGTGCCAGCAGCCCGAAGATTAAGGACAGGGACACCGGGGAGCTGTTTTTT. Its translation is CASSPKIKDRDTGELFF.

The chain is built from TRBV2 and TRBJ2-5; D remains ambiguous. Germline V gene lookup returns CDR1 SNHLY and CDR2 FYNNEI. The CDR3 spans 13 residues. Trimming took off 8 bases at V and 1 base at J, with 11 bases between the two ends. Here the CDR3 reads CASQASFQETQYF. In nucleotides, the CDR3 is TGTGCCAGCCAGGCCAGCTTCCAAGAGACCCAGTACTTC.

This chain connects TRBV27 to TRBJ2-7, with 7 bases that match TRBD2. Trimming took 3 bases from V and 1 from J; bases not matched to a gene: 9. The CDR3 extends over 16 amino acids. The V gene's germline CDR1 is MNHEY and CDR2 SMNVEV (reference sequence). The CDR3 spells CASSFRVAGTSYEQYF. In DNA, the CDR3 is TGTGCCAGCAGTTTTCGGGTAGCGGGCACGTCCTACGAGCAGTACTTC.

The V and J genes are TRBV6-5 and TRBJ2-3; 8 bases are shared with TRBD1. The CDR3 has 14 amino acids. From germline, CDR1 is MNHEY and CDR2 SVGAGI. Trimming took 0 bases from V and 4 from J; bases not matched to a gene: 0. The DNA for the CDR3 is TGTGCCAGCAGTTACTCGACAGGGGCAGATACGCAGTATTTT. Protein product: CASSYSTGADTQYF.

The chain uses TRBV7-9 and TRBJ1-6; 8 positions agree with TRBD1. Germline V gene lookup returns CDR1 SEHNR and CDR2 FQNEAQ (reference sequence). This CDR3 is 14 amino acids long. J gave up 9 bases and V 6 bases, and 7 bases lay outside the gene matches. DNA of the CDR3: TGTGCCAGCAGTCCGGACAGGGAGAGTTCACCCCTCCACTTT. This translates into CASSPDRESSPLHF. The entire variable domain, with the rest obtained from reference TRBV7-9 and TRBJ1-6, is as follows: DTGVSQNPRHKITKRGQNVTFRCDPISEHNRLYWYRQTLGQGPEFLTYFQNEAQLEKSRLLSDRFSAERPKGSFSTLEIQRTEQGDSAMYLCASSPDRESSPLHFGNGTRLTVT.

This clone was recorded once. This chain connects TRBV6-4 to TRBJ1-5; 10 bases align to TRBD1. The germline V gene has CDR1 MRHNA and CDR2 SNTAGT. The CDR3 has 18 residues. V lost 6 bases, J lost 0 bases, and 11 bases stayed unmatched. The CDR3 DNA sequence: TGTGCCAGCAGACGCCGGGACAGGGGCAACTATAGCAATCAGCCCCAGCATTTT. It yields the protein CASRRRDRGNYSNQPQHF.

This clone was counted only a few times. The gene calls are TRBV7-6 and TRBJ2-1; TRBD2 matches 8 bases. The CDR3 runs to 15 residues. J lost 5 bases, V lost 2 bases, and 5 bases had no gene match. Germline lookup yields CDR1 SGHVS and CDR2 FNYEAQ. In nucleotides, the CDR3 is TGTGCCAGCAGCTTAAATAGCGGGACGAACAATGAGCAGTTCTTC. Protein: CASSLNSGTNNEQFF.

This clone was found a few times. The chain employs TRBV6-1 and TRBJ1-5; D remains ambiguous. The CDR3 is 16 residues long. Germline lookup yields CDR1 MNHNS and CDR2 SASEGT. The V end was cut by 0 bases, the J end by 5 bases, with 14 bases between. CDR3 DNA: TGTGCCAGCAGTGAAGCAAGGTCTCGCCGCGATCAGCCCCAGCATTTT. It specifies CASSEARSRRDQPQHF.

This chain uses TRBV19 with TRBJ2-7; D is perhaps TRBD1 (6 bases). Germline V gives CDR1 LNHDA, CDR2 SQIVND (reference sequence). This CDR3 spans 15 amino acids. Trimming took off 4 bases at V and 0 bases at J, with 13 bases between the two ends. This chain's CDR3 is CASSNRDKSSYEQYF. For the CDR3, the DNA is TGTGCCAGTAGTAACCGGGACAAGAGCTCCTACGAGCAGTACTTC. The full variable domain, its missing parts supplied by reference TRBV19 and TRBJ2-7, is DGGITQSPKYLFRKEGQNVTLSCEQNLNHDAMYWYRQDPGQGLRLIYYSQIVNDFQKGDIAEGYSVSREKKESFPLTVTSAQKNPTAFYLCASSNRDKSSYEQYFGPGTRLTVT.

The rearrangement uses TRBV6-5 and TRBJ1-5; 9 nucleotides align to TRBD1. This CDR3 contains 14 residues. After removal of 6 bases from V and 6 bases from J, the junction contained 6 bases not matched to a gene. In germline, CDR1 is MNHEY, CDR2 SVGAGI. CDR3 in amino acids: CASRRQGGSQPQHF. The CDR3 DNA reads as TGTGCCAGCAGAAGACAGGGGGGAAGTCAGCCCCAGCATTTT.

V gene TRBV19 combines with J gene TRBJ1-1, with unresolved D. The germline CDR1 and CDR2 sequences are LNHDA and SQIVND (reference sequence). The CDR3 is 14 amino acids. Deletions cut 3 bases from V and 1 base from J, with 9 bases between. The CDR3: CASSIPGKNTEAFF. Here the CDR3 DNA reads TGTGCCAGTAGTATCCCGGGGAAGAACACTGAAGCTTTCTTT. Using reference TRBV19 and TRBJ1-1 for the parts outside the CDR3, the full variable domain is DGGITQSPKYLFRKEGQNVTLSCEQNLNHDAMYWYRQDPGQGLRLIYYSQIVNDFQKGDIAEGYSVSREKKESFPLTVTSAQKNPTAFYLCASSIPGKNTEAFFGQGTRLTVV.

The genes are TRBV10-3 and TRBJ1-2, with D perhaps TRBD1 (5 bases). CDR1 ENHRY and CDR2 SYGVKD come from the germline V gene. The length of the CDR3 is 12 residues. The V and J ends lost 0 bases and 11 bases respectively, with 10 bases between them. CDR3 DNA: TGTGCCATCAGTGAGTCTGAGGGGCCGTACACCTTC. It yields the protein CAISESEGPYTF.

The gene calls are TRBV5-6 and TRBJ1-5; no clear D. V gave up 1 base and J gave up 0 bases, with 11 bases separating them. Germline CDR1 reads SGHDT; CDR2 reads YYEEEE. CDR3 length equals 16 residues. CDR3 DNA sequence: TGTGCCAGCAGCTTGTACGGCCCGGTTAGCAATCAGCCCCAGCATTTT. This codes for CASSLYGPVSNQPQHF.

The rearrangement joins TRBV6-1 to TRBJ2-7, with TRBD1 identical over 8 bases. V lost 6 bases and J lost 4; bases outside the gene matches: 11. Germline V gives CDR1 MNHNS, CDR2 SASEGT. CDR3 size: 15 residues. The CDR3 nucleotides are TGTGCCAGCAGCTTCCTCAGGACAGGGACATACGAGCAGTACTTC. Amino acids: CASSFLRTGTYEQYF.

The chain recombines TRBV2 with TRBJ2-7, with 7 bases fitting TRBD2. Germline V gives CDR1 SNHLY, CDR2 FYNNEI. This CDR3 is built from 14 residues. Trimming cost V 7 bases and J 1 base; bases outside gene matches: 7. The CDR3 loop is CASNQMGGSYEQYF. CDR3 in DNA: TGTGCCAGCAACCAAATGGGGGGGTCCTACGAGCAGTACTTC. Full variable domain (missing parts from reference TRBV2 and TRBJ2-7): EPEVTQTPSHQVTQMGQEVILRCVPISNHLYFYWYRQILGQKVEFLVSFYNNEISEKSEIFDDQFSVERPDGSNFTLKIRSTKLEDSAMYFCASNQMGGSYEQYFGPGTRLTVT.

The chain joins TRBV14 to TRBJ1-2, with D hard to call. Germline V gene lookup returns CDR1 SGHDN and CDR2 FVKESK. Trimming left V 1 base short and J 0 bases short, with 9 bases between. The CDR3 length is 15 residues. CDR3 residues: CASSQGPLPNYGYTF. The CDR3, as DNA: TGTGCCAGCAGCCAAGGTCCCCTACCTAACTATGGCTACACCTTC.

This chain uses TRBV5-1 with TRBJ2-2; TRBD1 agrees at 9 bases. Germline trimming cut 0 bases from V and 4 bases from J; bases unmatched to any gene: 4. The CDR3 spans 16 residues. Germline-derived CDR1 and CDR2 are SGHRS and YFSETQ. This CDR3 is CASSLVTGGITGELFF. DNA of the CDR3: TGCGCCAGCAGCTTGGTGACAGGGGGGATCACCGGGGAGCTGTTTTTT.

The chain joins TRBV30 to TRBJ1-1, with a possible D match to TRBD1 (6 bases). Trimming took 3 bases from V and 2 from J, leaving 10 bases between them. The CDR3 runs to 13 residues. The germline V gene encodes CDR1 GTSNPN and CDR2 SVGIG (reference sequence). DNA of the CDR3: TGTGCCTGGAGGGGGGCAGAAAACACTGAAGCTTTCTTT. This gives the protein CAWRGAENTEAFF.

CDR3 sequence reads: CASSLAPASGLYEQYF. For the CDR3, the DNA is TGTGCCAGCAGCTTAGCGCCGGCCTCTGGGCTATACGAGCAGTACTTC. The rearrangement links TRBV7-9 to TRBJ2-7, with no clear D. The CDR3 is 16 amino acids. Germline V gives CDR1 SEHNR, CDR2 FQNEAQ (reference sequence). V shed 0 bases and J shed 4 bases, with 16 bases lying between them.

V is TRBV11-2 and J is TRBJ2-1, with 12 nucleotides matching TRBD2. Unmatched junction bases numbered 4, after V lost 6 bases and J lost 4 bases. Germline loops: CDR1 SGHAT, CDR2 FQNNGV. This CDR3 has 15 amino acids. CDR3 in DNA: TGTGCCAGCAGGCTAGCGGGAGGGCAATACAATGAGCAGTTCTTC. This gives the protein CASRLAGGQYNEQFF.

This clone has a single count. This sequence joins TRBV4-1 and TRBJ2-7; 11 bases match TRBD2. The V gene's germline CDR1 is MGHRA and CDR2 YSYEKL. Trimming at V came to 2 bases and at J to 3 bases, leaving 6 bases not matched to a gene. The CDR3 is 16 amino acids. The CDR3 loop is CASSQTQLAGVYEQYF. In DNA, the CDR3 is TGCGCCAGCAGCCAAACCCAACTAGCGGGAGTCTACGAGCAGTACTTC.

This sequence joins TRBV9 and TRBJ1-1, with D maybe TRBD1 (6 bases). Germline CDR1 is SGDLS and CDR2 is YYNGEE. V shed 0 bases and J shed 8 bases, with 17 bases lying between them. This CDR3 is 15 amino acids long. In DNA, the CDR3 is TGTGCCAGCAGCGTAGAAGGGGATCTGGGGGCCGAAGCTTTCTTT. Protein sequence: CASSVEGDLGAEAFF. The variable domain in full, with the rest retrieved from reference TRBV9 and TRBJ1-1, is DSGVTQTPKHLITATGQRVTLRCSPRSGDLSVYWYQQSLDQGLQFLIQYYNGEERAKGNILERFSAQQFPDLHSELNLSSLELGDSALYFCASSVEGDLGAEAFFGQGTRLTVV.

The chain carries TRBV19 and TRBJ2-1; the match to TRBD2 covers 8 bases. V gave up 4 bases and J gave up 6 bases; unmatched junction bases: 8. Germline V gives CDR1 LNHDA, CDR2 SQIVND (reference sequence). The CDR3 has 15 amino acids. The CDR3 reads CASSRSSGRGNEQFF. CDR3 coding DNA: TGTGCCAGTAGTAGATCTAGCGGGCGAGGCAATGAGCAGTTCTTC.

This clone was observed once. This sequence joins TRBV27 and TRBJ2-7; either TRBD1 or TRBD2 may fit D (5 bases each). CDR1 is MNHEY, CDR2 SMNVEV, per germline (reference sequence). V lost 6 bases and J 5 bases, leaving 17 bases between the germline ends. The CDR3 runs 14 residues. The CDR3 sequence is CASSPSAGTDEQYF. The CDR3 DNA reads TGTGCCAGCAGCCCCTCGGCAGGGACGGACGAGCAGTACTTC.

The chain carries TRBV5-1 and TRBJ1-6, with D possibly being TRBD1 (5 bases). The germline V gene encodes CDR1 SGHRS and CDR2 YFSETQ. CDR3 size: 17 residues. With 0 bases removed from V and 4 bases from J, the gap between germline ends came to 14 bases. The CDR3 loop is CASSLEGRDLYNSPLHF. The CDR3 bases are TGCGCCAGCAGCTTGGAGGGACGGGACCTTTATAATTCACCCCTCCACTTT.

The rearrangement links TRBV5-1 to TRBJ1-5, with TRBD1 matching over 10 bases. V gave up 2 bases and J gave up 7 bases; unmatched junction bases: 6. CDR1 and CDR2 from the germline V gene are SGHRS and YFSETQ. CDR3 length: 15 residues. As DNA, the CDR3 is TGCGCCAGCAGCTTTGGGACAGGGGCCGGACAGCCCCAGCATTTT. It codes for CASSFGTGAGQPQHF.

V and J are TRBV19 and TRBJ2-3, with D perhaps matching TRBD2 (6 bases). This CDR3 contains 16 residues. Germline values: CDR1 LNHDA, CDR2 SQIVND (reference sequence). V was shortened by 0 bases and J by 1 base, with 11 bases between the two germline ends. The CDR3 DNA reads as TGTGCCAGTAGTATAGATCGGCGGGGTGGCACAGATACGCAGTATTTT. Encoded protein: CASSIDRRGGTDTQYF. Full variable domain (outside the CDR3, taken from reference TRBV19 and TRBJ2-3): DGGITQSPKYLFRKEGQNVTLSCEQNLNHDAMYWYRQDPGQGLRLIYYSQIVNDFQKGDIAEGYSVSREKKESFPLTVTSAQKNPTAFYLCASSIDRRGGTDTQYFGPGTRLTVL.

The chain links TRBV20-1 to TRBJ2-7; D is perhaps TRBD2 (6 bases). The germline gives CDR1 DFQATT, CDR2 SNEGSKA (reference sequence). This CDR3 has 11 amino acids. V was shortened by 5 bases and J by 4 bases, with 9 bases between the two germline ends. CDR3 nucleotide sequence: TGCAGTGCTGGAGGGACTTACGAGCAGTACTTC. This sequence encodes CSAGGTYEQYF.

V is TRBV11-2 and J is TRBJ2-3, with TRBD2 identical over 7 bases. Germline V gene lookup returns CDR1 SGHAT and CDR2 FQNNGV. The V gene end was trimmed by 0 bases and the J gene end by 2 bases; junction bases not matched to a gene: 11. The CDR3 spans 18 residues. The CDR3 DNA reads TGTGCCAGCAGCTTAGATGGCCTAGCGGTGGATTACACAGATACGCAGTATTTT. It yields the protein CASSLDGLAVDYTDTQYF.